This T cell receptor (beta chain) was found in a study of radiotherapy plus CTLA-4 blockade in lung cancer (dated by TCRdb to 2016 to 2019). General notes on the study: Among enrolled patients, 18% had an objective response and 30% to 35% reached disease control.

Library generation was performed with the immunoSEQ multiplex PCR assay. Entries here come from immuneACCESS through TCRdb and include only in-frame sequences with V and J called. Some clones fail to appear in such tables; in the studies checked, an unresolved V gene covers under half of the shortfall, and the cause of the remainder is unknown. The sample data list about 80,000 clones, and about 80% of these were observed just once. The ten largest clones take up 0.79% of the sample. This clone was picked up one time. What this receptor recognizes is not known. At one boundary the junction diverges from the germline segment, which might be a read error. Results and caveats for the whole study, not just this receptor: After treatment with radiotherapy and ipilimumab, TCR clones that originated in tumors expanded in peripheral blood. Increased serum interferon-beta after radiation, together with early dynamic changes in blood T cell clones, were reported to be the strongest predictors of response.

Focal radiation therapy combined with CTLA-4 blockade (ipilimumab) was tested in patients with chemo-refractory metastatic non-small-cell lung cancer. Here the sequenced sample was peripheral blood, taken from a patient treated with radiotherapy plus ipilimumab. This clonotype was sampled from a human donor with non-small cell lung cancer who had stable disease on radiotherapy plus ipilimumab.

The DNA sequence is as follows: TGTGCCAGCAGCGTAGGGGATATGGGGAACGCTGAAGCTTTCTTT. Translated, this is CASSVGDMGNAEAFF. The rearranged segments are TRBV9 and TRBJ1-1, with an unclear D gene assignment. The CDR3 covers 15 residues, taking in both the cysteine and the phenylalanine. Only the CDR3 DNA is retained, 45 bases long and in frame from the first base. The germline V gene specifies SGDLS as CDR1 and YYNGEE as CDR2.